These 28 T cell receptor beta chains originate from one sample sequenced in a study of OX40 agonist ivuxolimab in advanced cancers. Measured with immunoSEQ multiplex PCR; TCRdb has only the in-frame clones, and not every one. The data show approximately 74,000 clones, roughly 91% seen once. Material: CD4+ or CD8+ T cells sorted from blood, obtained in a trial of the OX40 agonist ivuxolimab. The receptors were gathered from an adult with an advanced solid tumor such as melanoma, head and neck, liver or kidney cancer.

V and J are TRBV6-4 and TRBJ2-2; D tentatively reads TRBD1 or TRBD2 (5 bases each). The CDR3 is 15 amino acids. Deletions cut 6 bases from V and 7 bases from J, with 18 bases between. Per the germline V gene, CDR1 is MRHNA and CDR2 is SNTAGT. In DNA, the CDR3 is TGTGCCAGCAGGGGGGACCCCGGGGCCGGCGGGGAGCTGTTTTTT. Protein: CASRGDPGAGGELFF.

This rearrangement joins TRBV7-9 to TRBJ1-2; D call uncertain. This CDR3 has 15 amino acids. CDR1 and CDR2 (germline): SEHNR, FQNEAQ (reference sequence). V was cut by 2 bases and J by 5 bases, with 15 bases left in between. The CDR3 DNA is TGTGCCAGCAGCTTAATGGGCAGGTCGGGTTATGGCTACACCTTC. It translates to CASSLMGRSGYGYTF.

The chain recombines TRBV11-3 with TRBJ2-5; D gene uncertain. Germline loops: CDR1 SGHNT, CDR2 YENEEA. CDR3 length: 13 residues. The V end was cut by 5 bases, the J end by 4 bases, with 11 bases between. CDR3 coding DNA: TGTGCCAGCAGCACAACAGAAGGAGAGACCCAGTACTTC. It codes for CASSTTEGETQYF.

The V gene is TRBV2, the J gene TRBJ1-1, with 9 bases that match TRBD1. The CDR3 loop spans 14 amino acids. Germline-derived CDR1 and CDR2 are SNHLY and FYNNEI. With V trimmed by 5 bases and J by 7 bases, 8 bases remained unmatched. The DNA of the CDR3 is TGTGCCAGCAGTCCCGGGACAGGGATTGTTGAAGCTTTCTTT. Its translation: CASSPGTGIVEAFF.

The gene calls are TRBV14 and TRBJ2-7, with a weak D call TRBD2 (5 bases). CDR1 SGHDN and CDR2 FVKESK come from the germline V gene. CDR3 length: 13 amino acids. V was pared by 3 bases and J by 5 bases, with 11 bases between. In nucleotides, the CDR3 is TGTGCCAGCAGCCATTATGAGGGCCACGAGCAGTACTTC. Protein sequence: CASSHYEGHEQYF.

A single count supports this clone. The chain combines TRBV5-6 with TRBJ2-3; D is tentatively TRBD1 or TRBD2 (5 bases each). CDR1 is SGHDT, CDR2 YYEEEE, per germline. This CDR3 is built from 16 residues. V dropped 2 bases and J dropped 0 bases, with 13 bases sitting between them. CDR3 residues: CASSFGVGDSTDTQYF. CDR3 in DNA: TGTGCCAGCAGCTTTGGGGTAGGGGACAGCACAGATACGCAGTATTTT. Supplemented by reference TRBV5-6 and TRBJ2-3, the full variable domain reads DAGVTQSPTHLIKTRGQQVTLRCSPKSGHDTVSWYQQALGQGPQFIFQYYEEEERQRGNFPDRFSGHQFPNYSSELNVNALLLGDSALYLCASSFGVGDSTDTQYFGPGTRLTVL.

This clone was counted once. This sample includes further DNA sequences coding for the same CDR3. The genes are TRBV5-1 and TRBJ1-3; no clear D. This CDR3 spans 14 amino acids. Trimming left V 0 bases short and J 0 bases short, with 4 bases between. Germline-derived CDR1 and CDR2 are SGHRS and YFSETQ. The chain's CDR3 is CASSLGISGNTIYF. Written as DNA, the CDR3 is TGCGCCAGCAGCTTGGGCATCTCTGGAAACACCATATATTTT.

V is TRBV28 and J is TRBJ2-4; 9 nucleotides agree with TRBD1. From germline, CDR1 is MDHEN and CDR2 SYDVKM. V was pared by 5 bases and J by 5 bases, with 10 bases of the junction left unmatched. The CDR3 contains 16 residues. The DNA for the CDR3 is TGTGCCAGCAGTAAAGCGGGACAGGGAACCGAAAACATTCAGTACTTC. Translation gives CASSKAGQGTENIQYF. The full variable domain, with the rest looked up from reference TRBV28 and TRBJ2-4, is DVKVTQSSRYLVKRTGEKVFLECVQDMDHENMFWYRQDPGLGLRLIYFSYDVKMKEKGDIPEGYSVSREKKERFSLILESASTNQTSMYLCASSKAGQGTENIQYFGAGTRLSVL.

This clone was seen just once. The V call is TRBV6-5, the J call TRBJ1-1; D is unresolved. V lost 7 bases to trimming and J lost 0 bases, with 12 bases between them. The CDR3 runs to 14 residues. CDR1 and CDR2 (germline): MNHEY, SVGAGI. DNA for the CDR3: TGTGCCAGCACTCCGGGCGTCATGAACACTGAAGCTTTCTTT. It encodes CASTPGVMNTEAFF.

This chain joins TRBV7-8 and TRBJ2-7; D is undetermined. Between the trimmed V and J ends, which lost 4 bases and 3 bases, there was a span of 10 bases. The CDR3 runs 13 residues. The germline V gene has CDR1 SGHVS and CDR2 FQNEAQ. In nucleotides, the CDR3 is TGTGCCAGCAGCTATGACTGGGACTACGAGCAGTACTTC. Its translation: CASSYDWDYEQYF.

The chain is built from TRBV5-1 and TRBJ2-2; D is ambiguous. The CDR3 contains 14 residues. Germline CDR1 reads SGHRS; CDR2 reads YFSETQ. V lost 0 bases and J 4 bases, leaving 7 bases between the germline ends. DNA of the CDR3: TGCGCCAGCAGCTTGGATCCGTTCACCGGGGAGCTGTTTTTT. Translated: CASSLDPFTGELFF.

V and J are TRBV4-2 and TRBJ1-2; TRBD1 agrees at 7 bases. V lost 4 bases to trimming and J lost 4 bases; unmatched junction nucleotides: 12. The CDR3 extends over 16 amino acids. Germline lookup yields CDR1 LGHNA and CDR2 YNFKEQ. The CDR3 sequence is CASSRKRGQLAYGYTF. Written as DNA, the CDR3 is TGTGCCAGCAGCCGCAAGCGGGGACAGCTCGCCTATGGCTACACCTTC.

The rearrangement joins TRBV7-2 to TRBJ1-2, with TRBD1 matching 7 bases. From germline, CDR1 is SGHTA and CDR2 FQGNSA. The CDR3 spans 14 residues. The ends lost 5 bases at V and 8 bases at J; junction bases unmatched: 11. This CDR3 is CASSTGTARGGYTF. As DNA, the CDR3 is TGTGCCAGCAGCACCGGGACAGCCCGGGGGGGCTACACCTTC.

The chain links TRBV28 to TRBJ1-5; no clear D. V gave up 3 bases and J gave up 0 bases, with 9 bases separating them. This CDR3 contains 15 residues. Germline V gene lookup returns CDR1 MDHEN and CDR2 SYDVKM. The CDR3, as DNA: TGTGCCAGCAGTTTGGGCAGCTTTAGCAATCAGCCCCAGCATTTT. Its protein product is CASSLGSFSNQPQHF.

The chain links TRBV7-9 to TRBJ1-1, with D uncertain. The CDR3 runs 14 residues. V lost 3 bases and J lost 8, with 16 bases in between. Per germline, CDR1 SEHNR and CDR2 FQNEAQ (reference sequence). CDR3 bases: TGTGCCAGCAGCTTGGGTGGTCGAACGACGGAAGCTTTCTTT. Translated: CASSLGGRTTEAFF.

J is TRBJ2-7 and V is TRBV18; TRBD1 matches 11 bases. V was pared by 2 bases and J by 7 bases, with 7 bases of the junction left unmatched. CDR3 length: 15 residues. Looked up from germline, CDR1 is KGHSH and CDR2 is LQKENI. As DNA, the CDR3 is TGTGCCAGCTCACCATTCCCGGGACAGGGGGGGGAGCAGTACTTC. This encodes CASSPFPGQGGEQYF.

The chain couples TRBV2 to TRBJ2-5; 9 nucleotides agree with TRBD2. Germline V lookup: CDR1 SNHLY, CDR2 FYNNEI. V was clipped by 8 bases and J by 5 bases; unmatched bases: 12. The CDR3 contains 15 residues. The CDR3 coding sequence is TGTGCCAGCCGGGGGCGGCGGGGGGGCCGGGAGACCCAGTACTTC. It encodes CASRGRRGGRETQYF.

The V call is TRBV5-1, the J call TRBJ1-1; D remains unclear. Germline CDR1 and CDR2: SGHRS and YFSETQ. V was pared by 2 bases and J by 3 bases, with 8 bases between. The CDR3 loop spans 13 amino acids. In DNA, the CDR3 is TGCGCCAGCAGCTTCGGAGGGTACACTGAAGCTTTCTTT. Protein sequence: CASSFGGYTEAFF. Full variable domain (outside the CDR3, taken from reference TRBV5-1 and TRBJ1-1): KAGVTQTPRYLIKTRGQQVTLSCSPISGHRSVSWYQQTPGQGLQFLFEYFSETQRNKGNFPGRFSGRQFSNSRSEMNVSTLELGDSALYLCASSFGGYTEAFFGQGTRLTVV.

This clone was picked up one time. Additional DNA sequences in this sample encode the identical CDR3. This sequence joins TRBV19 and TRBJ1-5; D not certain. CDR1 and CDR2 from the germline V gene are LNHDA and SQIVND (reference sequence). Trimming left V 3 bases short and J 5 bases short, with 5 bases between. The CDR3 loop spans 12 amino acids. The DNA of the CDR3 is TGTGCCAGTAGTATTATCGATCAGCCCCAGCATTTT. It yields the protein CASSIIDQPQHF.

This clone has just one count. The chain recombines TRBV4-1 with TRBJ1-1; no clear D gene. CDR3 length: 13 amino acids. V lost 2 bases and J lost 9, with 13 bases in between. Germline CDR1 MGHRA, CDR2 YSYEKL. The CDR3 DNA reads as TGCGCCAGCAGCCAATTTCCTGCGCCGAAAGCTTTCTTT. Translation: CASSQFPAPKAFF.

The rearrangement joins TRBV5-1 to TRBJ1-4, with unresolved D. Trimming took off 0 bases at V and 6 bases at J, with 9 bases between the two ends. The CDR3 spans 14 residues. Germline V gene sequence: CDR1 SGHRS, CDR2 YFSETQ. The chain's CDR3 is CASSLGVGHEKLFF. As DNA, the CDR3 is TGCGCCAGCAGCTTGGGCGTAGGGCATGAAAAACTGTTTTTT.

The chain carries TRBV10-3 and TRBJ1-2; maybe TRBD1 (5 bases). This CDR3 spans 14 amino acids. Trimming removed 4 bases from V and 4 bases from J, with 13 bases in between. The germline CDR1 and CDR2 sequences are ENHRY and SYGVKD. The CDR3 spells CAISVGRGVYGYTF. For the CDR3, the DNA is TGTGCCATCAGTGTCGGGCGGGGCGTCTATGGCTACACCTTC.

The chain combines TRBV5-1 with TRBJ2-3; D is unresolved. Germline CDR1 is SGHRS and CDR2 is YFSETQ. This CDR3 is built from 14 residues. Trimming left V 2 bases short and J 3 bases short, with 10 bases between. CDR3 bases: TGCGCCAGCAGCTTCAGTAGTGGGACAGATACGCAGTATTTT. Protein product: CASSFSSGTDTQYF.

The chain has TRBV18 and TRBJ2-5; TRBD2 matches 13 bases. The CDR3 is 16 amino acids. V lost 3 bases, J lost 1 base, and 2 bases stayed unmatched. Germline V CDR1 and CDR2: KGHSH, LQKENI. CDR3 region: CASSPRLAGGQETQYF. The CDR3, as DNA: TGTGCCAGCTCACCGCGACTAGCGGGGGGCCAAGAGACCCAGTACTTC.

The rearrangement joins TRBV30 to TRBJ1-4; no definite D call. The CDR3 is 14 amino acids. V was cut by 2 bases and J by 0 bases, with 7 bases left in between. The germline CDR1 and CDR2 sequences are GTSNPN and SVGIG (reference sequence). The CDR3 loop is CAWSPVPTNEKLFF. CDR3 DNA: TGTGCCTGGAGTCCGGTCCCAACTAATGAAAAACTGTTTTTT.

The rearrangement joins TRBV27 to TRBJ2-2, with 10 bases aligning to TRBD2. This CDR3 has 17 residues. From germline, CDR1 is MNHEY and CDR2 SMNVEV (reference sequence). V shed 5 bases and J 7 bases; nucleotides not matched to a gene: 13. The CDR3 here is CASSRLKAGGLGGELFF. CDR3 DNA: TGTGCCAGCAGTCGATTAAAAGCGGGGGGGCTCGGCGGGGAGCTGTTTTTT.

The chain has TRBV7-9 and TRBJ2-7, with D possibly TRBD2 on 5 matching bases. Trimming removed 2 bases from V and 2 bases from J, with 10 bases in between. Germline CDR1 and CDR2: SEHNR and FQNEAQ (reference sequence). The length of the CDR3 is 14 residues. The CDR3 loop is CASSLSGRTYEQYF. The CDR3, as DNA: TGTGCCAGCAGCTTAAGCGGTAGGACCTACGAGCAGTACTTC.

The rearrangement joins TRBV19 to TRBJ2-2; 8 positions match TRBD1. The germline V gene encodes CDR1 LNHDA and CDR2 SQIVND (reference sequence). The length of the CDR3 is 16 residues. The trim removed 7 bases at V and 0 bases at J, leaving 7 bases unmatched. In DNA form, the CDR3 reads TGTGCCAGTAAAGGACAGGGTCTCACGAACACCGGGGAGCTGTTTTTT. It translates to CASKGQGLTNTGELFF. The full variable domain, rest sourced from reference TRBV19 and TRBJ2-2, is DGGITQSPKYLFRKEGQNVTLSCEQNLNHDAMYWYRQDPGQGLRLIYYSQIVNDFQKGDIAEGYSVSREKKESFPLTVTSAQKNPTAFYLCASKGQGLTNTGELFFGEGSRLTVL.